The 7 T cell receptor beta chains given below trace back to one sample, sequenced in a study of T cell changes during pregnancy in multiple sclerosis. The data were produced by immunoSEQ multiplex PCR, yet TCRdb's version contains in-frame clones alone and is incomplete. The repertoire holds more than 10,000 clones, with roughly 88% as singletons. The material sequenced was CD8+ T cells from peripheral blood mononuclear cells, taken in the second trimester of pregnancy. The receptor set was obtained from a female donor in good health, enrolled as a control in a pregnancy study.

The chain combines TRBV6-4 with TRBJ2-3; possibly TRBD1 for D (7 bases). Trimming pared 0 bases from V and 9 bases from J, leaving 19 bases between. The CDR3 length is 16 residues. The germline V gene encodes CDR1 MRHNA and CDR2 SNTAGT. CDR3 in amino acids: CASSDSGGAGLETQYF. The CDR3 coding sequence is TGTGCCAGCAGTGACTCAGGGGGCGCGGGGTTAGAGACGCAGTATTTT.

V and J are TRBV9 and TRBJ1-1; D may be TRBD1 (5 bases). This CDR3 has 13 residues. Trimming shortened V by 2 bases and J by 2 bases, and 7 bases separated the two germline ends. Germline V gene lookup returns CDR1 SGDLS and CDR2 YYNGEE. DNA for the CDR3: TGTGCCAGCAGCGTTGACAGAAACACTGAAGCTTTCTTT. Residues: CASSVDRNTEAFF.

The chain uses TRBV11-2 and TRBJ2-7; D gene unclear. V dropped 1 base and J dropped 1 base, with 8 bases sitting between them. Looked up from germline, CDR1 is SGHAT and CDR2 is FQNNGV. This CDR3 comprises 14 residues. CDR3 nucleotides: TGTGCCAGCAGCTTAGGTGGCACATCCTACGAGCAGTACTTC. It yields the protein CASSLGGTSYEQYF.

CDR3 in amino acids: CASSTGWGLLNNEQFF. CDR3 coding DNA: TGTGCCAGCAGTACGGGTTGGGGACTCTTAAACAATGAGCAGTTCTTC. This chain links TRBV7-6 with TRBJ2-1; tentative D call: TRBD2 (6 bases). Germline CDR1 and CDR2: SGHVS and FNYEAQ. The CDR3 sequence is 16 residues long. V lost 6 bases, J lost 5 bases, and 20 bases lay in between.

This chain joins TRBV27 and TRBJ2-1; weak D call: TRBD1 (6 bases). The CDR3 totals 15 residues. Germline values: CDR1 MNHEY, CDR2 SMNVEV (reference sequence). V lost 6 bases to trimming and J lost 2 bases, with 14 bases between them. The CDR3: CASRDGTSPYNEQFF. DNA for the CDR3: TGTGCCAGCAGGGACGGGACATCCCCCTACAATGAGCAGTTCTTC.

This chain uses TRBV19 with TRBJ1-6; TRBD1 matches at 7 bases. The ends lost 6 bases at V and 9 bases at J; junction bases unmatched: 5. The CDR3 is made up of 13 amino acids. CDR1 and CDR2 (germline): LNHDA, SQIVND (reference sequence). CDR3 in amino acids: CASRRQGFSPLHF. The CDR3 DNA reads TGTGCCAGTAGACGACAGGGATTTTCACCCCTCCACTTT.

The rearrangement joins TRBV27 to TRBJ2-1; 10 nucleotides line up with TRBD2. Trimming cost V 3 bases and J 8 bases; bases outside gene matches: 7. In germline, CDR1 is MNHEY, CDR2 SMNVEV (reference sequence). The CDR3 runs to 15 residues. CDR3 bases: TGTGCCAGCAGTTTTGGAGCGGGAGGGCTCTATGAGCAGTTCTTC. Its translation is CASSFGAGGLYEQFF.